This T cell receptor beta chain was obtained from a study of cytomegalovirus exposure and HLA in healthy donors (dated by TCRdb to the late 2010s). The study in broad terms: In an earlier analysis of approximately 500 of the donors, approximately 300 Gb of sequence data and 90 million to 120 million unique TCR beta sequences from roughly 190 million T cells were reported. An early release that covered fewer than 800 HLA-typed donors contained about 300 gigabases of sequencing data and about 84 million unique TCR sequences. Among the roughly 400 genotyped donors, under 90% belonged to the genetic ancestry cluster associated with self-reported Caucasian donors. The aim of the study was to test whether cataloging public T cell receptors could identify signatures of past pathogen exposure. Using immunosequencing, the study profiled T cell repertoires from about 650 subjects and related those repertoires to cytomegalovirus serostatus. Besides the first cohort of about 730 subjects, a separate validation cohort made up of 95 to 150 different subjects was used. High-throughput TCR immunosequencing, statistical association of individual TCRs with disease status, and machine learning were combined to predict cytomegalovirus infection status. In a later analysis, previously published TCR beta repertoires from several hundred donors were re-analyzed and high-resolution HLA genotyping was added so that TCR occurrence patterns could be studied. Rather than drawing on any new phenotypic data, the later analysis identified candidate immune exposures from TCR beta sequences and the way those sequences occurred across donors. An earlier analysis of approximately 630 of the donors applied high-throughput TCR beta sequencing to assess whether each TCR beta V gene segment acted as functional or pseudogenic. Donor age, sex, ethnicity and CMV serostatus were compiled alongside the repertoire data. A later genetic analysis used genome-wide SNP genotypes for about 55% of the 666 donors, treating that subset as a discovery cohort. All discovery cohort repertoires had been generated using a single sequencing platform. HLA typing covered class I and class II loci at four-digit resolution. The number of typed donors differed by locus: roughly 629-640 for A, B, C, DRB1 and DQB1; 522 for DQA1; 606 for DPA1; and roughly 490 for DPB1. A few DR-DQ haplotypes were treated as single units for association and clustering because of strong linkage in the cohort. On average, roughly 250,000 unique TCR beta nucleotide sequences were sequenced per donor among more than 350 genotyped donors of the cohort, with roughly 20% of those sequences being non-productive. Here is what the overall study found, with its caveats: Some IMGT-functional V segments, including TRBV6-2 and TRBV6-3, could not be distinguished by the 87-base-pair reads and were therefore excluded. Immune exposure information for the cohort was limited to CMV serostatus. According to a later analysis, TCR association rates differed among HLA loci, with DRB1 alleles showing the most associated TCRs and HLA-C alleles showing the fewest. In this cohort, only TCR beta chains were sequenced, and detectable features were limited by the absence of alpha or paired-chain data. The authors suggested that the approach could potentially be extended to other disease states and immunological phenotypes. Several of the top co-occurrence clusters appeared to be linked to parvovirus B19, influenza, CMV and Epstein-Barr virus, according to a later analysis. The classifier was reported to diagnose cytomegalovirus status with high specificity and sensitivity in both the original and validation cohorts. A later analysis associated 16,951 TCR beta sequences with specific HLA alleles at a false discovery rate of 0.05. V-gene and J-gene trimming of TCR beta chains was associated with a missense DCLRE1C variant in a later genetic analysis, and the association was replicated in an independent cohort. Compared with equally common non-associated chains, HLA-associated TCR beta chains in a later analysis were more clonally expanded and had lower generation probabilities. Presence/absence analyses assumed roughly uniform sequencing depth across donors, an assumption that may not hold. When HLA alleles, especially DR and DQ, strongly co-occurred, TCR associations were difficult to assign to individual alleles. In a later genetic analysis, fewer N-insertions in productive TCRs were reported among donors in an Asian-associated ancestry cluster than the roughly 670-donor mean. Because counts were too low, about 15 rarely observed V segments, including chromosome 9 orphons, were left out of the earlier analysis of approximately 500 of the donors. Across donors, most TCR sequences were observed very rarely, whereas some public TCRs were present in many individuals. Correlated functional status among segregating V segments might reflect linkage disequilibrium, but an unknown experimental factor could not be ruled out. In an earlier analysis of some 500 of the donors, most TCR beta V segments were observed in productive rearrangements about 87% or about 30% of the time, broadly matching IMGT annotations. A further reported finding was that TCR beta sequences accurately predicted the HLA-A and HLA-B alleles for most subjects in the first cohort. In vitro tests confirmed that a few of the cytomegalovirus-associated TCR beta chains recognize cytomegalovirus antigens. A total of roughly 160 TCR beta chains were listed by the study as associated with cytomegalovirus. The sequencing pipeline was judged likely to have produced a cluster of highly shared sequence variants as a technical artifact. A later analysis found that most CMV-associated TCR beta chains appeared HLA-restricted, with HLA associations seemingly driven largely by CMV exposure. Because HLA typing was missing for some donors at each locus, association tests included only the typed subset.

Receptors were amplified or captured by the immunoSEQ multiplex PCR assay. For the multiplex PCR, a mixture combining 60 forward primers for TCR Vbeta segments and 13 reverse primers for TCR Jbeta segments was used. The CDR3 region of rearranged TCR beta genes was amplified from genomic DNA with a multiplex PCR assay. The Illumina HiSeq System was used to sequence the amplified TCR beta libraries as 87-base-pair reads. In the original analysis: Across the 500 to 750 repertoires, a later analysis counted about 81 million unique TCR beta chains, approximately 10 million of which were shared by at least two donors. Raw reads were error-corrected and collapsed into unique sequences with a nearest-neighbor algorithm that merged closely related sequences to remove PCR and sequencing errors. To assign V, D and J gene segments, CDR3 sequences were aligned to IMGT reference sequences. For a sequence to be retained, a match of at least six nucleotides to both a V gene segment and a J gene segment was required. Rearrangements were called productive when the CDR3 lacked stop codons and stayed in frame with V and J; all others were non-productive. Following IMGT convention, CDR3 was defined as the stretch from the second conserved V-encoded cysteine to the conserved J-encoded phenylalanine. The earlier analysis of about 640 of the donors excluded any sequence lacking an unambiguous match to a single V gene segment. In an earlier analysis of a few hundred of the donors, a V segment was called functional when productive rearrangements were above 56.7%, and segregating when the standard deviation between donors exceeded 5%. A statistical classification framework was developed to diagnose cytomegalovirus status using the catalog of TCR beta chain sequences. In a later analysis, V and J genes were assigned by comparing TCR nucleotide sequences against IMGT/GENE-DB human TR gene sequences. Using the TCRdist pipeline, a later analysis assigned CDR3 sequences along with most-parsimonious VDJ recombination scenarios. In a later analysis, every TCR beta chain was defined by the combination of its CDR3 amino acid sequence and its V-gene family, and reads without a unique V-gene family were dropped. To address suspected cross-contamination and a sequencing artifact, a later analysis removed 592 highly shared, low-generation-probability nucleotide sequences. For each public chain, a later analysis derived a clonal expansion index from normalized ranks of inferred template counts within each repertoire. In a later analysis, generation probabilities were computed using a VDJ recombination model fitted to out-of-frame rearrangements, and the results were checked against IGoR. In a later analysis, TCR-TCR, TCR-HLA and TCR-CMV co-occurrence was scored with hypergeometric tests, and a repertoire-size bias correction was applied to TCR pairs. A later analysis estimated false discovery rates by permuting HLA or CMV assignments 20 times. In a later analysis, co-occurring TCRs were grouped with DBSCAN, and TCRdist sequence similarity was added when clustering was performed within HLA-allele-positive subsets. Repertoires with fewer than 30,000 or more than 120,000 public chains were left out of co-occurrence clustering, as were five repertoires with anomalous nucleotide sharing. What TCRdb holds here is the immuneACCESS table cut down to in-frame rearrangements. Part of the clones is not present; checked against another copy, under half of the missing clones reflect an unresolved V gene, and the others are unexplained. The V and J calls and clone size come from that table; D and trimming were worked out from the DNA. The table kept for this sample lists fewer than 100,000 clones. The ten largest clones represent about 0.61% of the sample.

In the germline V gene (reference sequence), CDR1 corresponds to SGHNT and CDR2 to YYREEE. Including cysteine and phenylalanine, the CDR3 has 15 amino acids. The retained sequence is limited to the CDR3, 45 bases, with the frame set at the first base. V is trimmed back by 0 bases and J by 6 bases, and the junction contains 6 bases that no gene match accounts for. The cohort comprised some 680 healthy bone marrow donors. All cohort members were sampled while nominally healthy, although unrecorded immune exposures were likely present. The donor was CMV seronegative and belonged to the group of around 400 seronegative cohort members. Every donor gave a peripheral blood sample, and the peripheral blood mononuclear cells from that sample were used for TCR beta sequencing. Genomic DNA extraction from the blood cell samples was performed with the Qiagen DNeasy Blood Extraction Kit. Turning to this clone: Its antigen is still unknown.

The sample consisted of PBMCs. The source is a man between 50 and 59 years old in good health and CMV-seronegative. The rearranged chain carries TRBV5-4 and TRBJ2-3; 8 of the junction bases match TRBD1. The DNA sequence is TGTGCCAGCAGCTTGGTCAGGGGGCAATCCGATACGCAGTATTTT. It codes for CASSLVRGQSDTQYF.